Detailed here is one TCR beta chain. The data are from a study of blood T cell repertoires in COVID-19. Germline V gene data show CDR1 as ENHRY and CDR2 as SYGVKD. The CDR3 has 16 amino acids. Trimming cost V 2 bases and J 4 bases; bases outside gene matches: 4. Among Cohort 3 donors, those recovered had two negative PCRs, clearance, or symptom resolution. Data came from immunoSEQ multiplex PCR; TCRdb stores just in-frame clones and leaves some out. The sample lists 300,000 to 400,000 clones; around 90% were seen once. The specimen sequenced was PBMCs or T cells enriched from blood (not recorded which). This clonotype originated in a man aged 30 to 45 who had recovered from COVID-19. The V call is TRBV10-3, the J call TRBJ1-4; 10 positions agree with TRBD1. The CDR3 region has the DNA TGTGCCATCAGTGAGAGACAGGGGGCTATTAATGAAAAACTGTTTTTT. It specifies CAISERQGAINEKLFF.